This T cell receptor (beta chain) was recovered during a study of blood T cell repertoires in COVID-19. This clone was counted a few times. Original handling: The assay estimated nucleated cells by amplifying reference gene primers. The assay was immunoSEQ multiplex PCR, and TCRdb's table has in-frame clones only and misses some. The V and J calls and clone size are taken from that table; D and trimming were inferred from the DNA. In the table there are around 220,000 clones, around 84% of which are singletons. The TCR sequence derives from a middle-aged woman with acute COVID-19. Sample: PBMCs or T cells enriched from blood (not recorded which).

The CDR3 spells CASRDRDTGELFF. As DNA, the CDR3 is TGCGCCAGCAGGGATCGGGACACCGGGGAGCTGTTTTTT. The V gene is TRBV5-1, the J gene TRBJ2-2; no firm D call. Germline CDR1 and CDR2: SGHRS and YFSETQ. With 5 bases removed from V and 3 bases from J, the gap between germline ends came to 8 bases. The CDR3 loop spans 13 amino acids.